This entry lists 27 T cell receptor beta chains sequenced from one sample in a study of T cells in Graves' hyperthyroidism and ophthalmopathy. It was RNA transcripts that yielded the amplified TCR beta CDR3 regions. Researchers ran a first-round RT-PCR on the TCR CDR3 using the HTBI primer set. Using its own MiXCR run on the multiplex PCR reads, TCRdb lists one record per CDR3 protein. There are roughly 520,000 distinct CDR3 sequences in the sample; roughly a quarter occur only once, and approximately 10% lies in the top ten. Material: blood. Source of these receptors: a woman aged 30 to 39 with Graves' ophthalmopathy.

At least ten counts were recorded for this clonotype. The chain combines TRBV7-2 with TRBJ2-5, with D perhaps assigned TRBD1 or TRBD2 (5 bases each). This CDR3 spans 15 amino acids. CDR1 and CDR2 (germline): SGHTA, FQGNSA. V lost 1 base to trimming and J lost 5 bases, with 14 bases between them. Here the CDR3 DNA reads TGTGCCAGCAGCTTAGATCCAGGGTGGGGGGAGACCCAGTACTTC. Translating gives CASSLDPGWGETQYF.

This rearrangement joins TRBV12-3 or TRBV12-4 to TRBJ1-2, with D unresolved. The CDR3 sequence is 14 residues long. The germline V and J ends were trimmed by 5 bases and 11 bases, with 21 bases remaining between them. The CDR3 DNA sequence: TGTGCCAGCAGTGCCCAGAGAGGGTCGGGAGGTTACACCTTC. Translated: CASSAQRGSGGYTF.

This clonotype was detected many times. J is TRBJ2-5 and V is TRBV29-1; D call uncertain. Trimming stripped 6 bases from V and 5 bases from J, with 13 bases between. CDR3 length: 12 residues. CDR1 SQVTM and CDR2 ANQGSEA come from the germline V gene. This CDR3 reads CSVRLTGETQYF. The CDR3 region has the DNA TGCAGCGTCAGGCTCACTGGTGAGACCCAGTACTTC.

V usage is TRBV19 and J usage is TRBJ1-5; tentative D call: TRBD1 (5 bases). Germline V lookup: CDR1 LNHDA, CDR2 SQIVND (reference sequence). Trimming left V 9 bases short and J 4 bases short, with 16 bases between. This CDR3 has 14 residues. Written as DNA, the CDR3 is TGTGCCAGCTTGGGGGAGTCGGAAAATCAGCCCCAGCATTTT. Translating it yields CASLGESENQPQHF.

Ten or more counts support this clonotype. In DNA, the CDR3 is TGTGCCAGCAGCTATGGACAGACGGGGAACACTGAAGCTTTCTTT. Amino acid sequence: CASSYGQTGNTEAFF. The V gene is TRBV7-9, the J gene TRBJ1-1, with a weak D call TRBD1 (6 bases). CDR1 is SEHNR, CDR2 FQNEAQ, per germline (reference sequence). V was trimmed by 4 bases and J by 1 base, leaving 13 bases between them. CDR3 length: 15 residues.

This clonotype has ten or more counts. The chain uses TRBV29-1 and TRBJ1-2; D is perhaps TRBD1 (6 bases). This CDR3 has 13 residues. Deletions cut 7 bases from V and 4 bases from J, with 16 bases between. CDR1 is SQVTM, CDR2 ANQGSEA, per germline. The CDR3 loop is CSASRTVAYGYTF. As DNA, the CDR3 is TGCAGCGCCTCCCGGACAGTCGCCTATGGCTACACCTTC. The entire variable domain, with the rest obtained from reference TRBV29-1 and TRBJ1-2, is as follows: SAVISQKPSRDICQRGTSLTIQCQVDSQVTMMFWYRQQPGQSLTLIATANQGSEATYESGFVIDKFPISRPNLTFSTLTVSNMSPEDSSIYLCSASRTVAYGYTFGSGTRLTVV.

The sample holds many counts of this clonotype. The CDR3 here is CASSGEGRKYSNQPQHF. The DNA of the CDR3 is TGTGCCAGCAGCGGTGAAGGGAGGAAGTATAGCAATCAGCCCCAGCATTTT. V and J are TRBV11-1 and TRBJ1-5, with D unclear. V lost 5 bases to trimming and J lost 0 bases, with 17 bases between them. The germline gives CDR1 SGHAT, CDR2 FQDESV (reference sequence). The CDR3 sequence is 17 residues long.

The rearrangement links TRBV19 to TRBJ1-1, with a tentative D call TRBD1 (5 bases). CDR1 and CDR2 (germline): LNHDA, SQIVND (reference sequence). This CDR3 has 14 residues. The ends were cut back, 8 bases at V and 1 base at J, with 14 bases in the middle. The CDR3 protein is CASELPGANTEAFF. The CDR3 coding sequence is TGTGCCAGTGAGCTTCCCGGGGCGAACACTGAAGCTTTCTTT.

This chain uses TRBV6-1 with TRBJ1-5; 7 bases align to TRBD1. The germline V gene encodes CDR1 MNHNS and CDR2 SASEGT. After removal of 5 bases from V and 3 bases from J, the junction contained 7 bases not matched to a gene. This CDR3 contains 15 residues. CDR3 in DNA: TGTGCCAGCAGTAGGGCAGGGGGTCCCAATCAGCCCCAGCATTTT. Protein product: CASSRAGGPNQPQHF.

This clonotype was seen more than once but under ten times. Its ends do not fully match the called genes, so a read error is possible. This chain connects TRBV18 to TRBJ2-2; D is uncertain. Germline CDR1 KGHSH, CDR2 LQKENI. CDR3 length equals 13 residues. CDR3 sequence reads: CASSPTNNGELFF. The CDR3 DNA reads as TGTGCCAGCTCACCAACTAACAACGGGGAGCTGTTTTTT.

The chain is built from TRBV6-1 and TRBJ1-2; maybe TRBD1 (5 bases). Germline-derived CDR1 and CDR2 are MNHNS and SASEGT. This CDR3 is built from 14 residues. V was shortened by 2 bases and J by 8 bases, with 15 bases between the two germline ends. This CDR3 is CASSESAGLRGYTF. CDR3 nucleotides: TGTGCCAGCAGTGAAAGCGCAGGGTTAAGGGGCTACACCTTC.

The chain has TRBV12-3 or TRBV12-4 and TRBJ1-2, with 8 bases matching TRBD1. The CDR3 spans 12 residues. V lost 5 bases to trimming and J lost 7 bases; unmatched junction nucleotides: 3. The CDR3 loop is CASSQGALGYTF. The CDR3 DNA is TGTGCCAGCAGTCAGGGGGCCCTTGGCTACACCTTC.

The table lists this clonotype with a few counts. The chain has TRBV4-1 and TRBJ1-1; D not certain. Germline V lookup: CDR1 MGHRA, CDR2 YSYEKL. There are 14 residues in the CDR3. Trimming shortened V by 0 bases and J by 8 bases, and 13 bases separated the two germline ends. CDR3 bases: TGCGCCAGCAGCCAAGATTTAGCCCAGGAGGAAGCTTTCTTT. Translated, it gives CASSQDLAQEEAFF.

This clonotype was seen only a few times. J is TRBJ2-1 and V is TRBV11-3; possible D gene TRBD2, 7 bases. This CDR3 is built from 16 residues. Trimming cost V 4 bases and J 4 bases, with 17 bases left between them. Germline CDR1 reads SGHNT; CDR2 reads YENEEA. The CDR3 DNA reads as TGTGCCAGCAGCTCGTTGGGGGGGGGCCGGTACAATGAGCAGTTCTTC. It codes for CASSSLGGGRYNEQFF.

This clonotype occurred many times. The V and J genes are TRBV7-9 and TRBJ1-1, with D tentatively TRBD1 (6 bases). Trimming took off 3 bases at V and 2 bases at J, with 13 bases between the two ends. The CDR3 spans 15 residues. Germline V gene sequence: CDR1 SEHNR, CDR2 FQNEAQ (reference sequence). The CDR3 DNA follows: TGTGCCAGCAGCTTTCAGCGGACAGTCAACACTGAAGCTTTCTTT. Protein: CASSFQRTVNTEAFF.

This clonotype was seen ten or more times. The CDR3 coding sequence is TGTGCCAGCCGGGGCAGGGATAATGTCGAGCAGTACTTC. Amino acid sequence: CASRGRDNVEQYF. The gene calls are TRBV6-2 or TRBV6-3 and TRBJ2-7; D may correspond to TRBD1 or TRBD2 (5 bases each). V was trimmed by 8 bases and J by 6 bases, leaving 17 bases between them. CDR3 size: 13 residues. Germline CDR1 is MNHEY and CDR2 is SVGEGT.

Many counts were recorded for this clonotype. V and J are TRBV6-1 and TRBJ2-5, with D perhaps matching TRBD2 (6 bases). V was trimmed by 5 bases and J by 5 bases, leaving 12 bases between them. From germline, CDR1 is MNHNS and CDR2 SASEGT. The CDR3 consists of 13 residues. CDR3 amino acids: CASSHRRVETQYF. The CDR3 nucleotides are TGTGCCAGCAGTCATCGGAGGGTGGAGACCCAGTACTTC.

This clonotype occurred many times. The chain links TRBV4-3 to TRBJ1-2; a possible D gene is TRBD1 (5 bases). V lost 3 bases and J lost 4, with 15 bases in between. The CDR3 is 15 residues long. CDR1 LGHNA and CDR2 YSLEER come from the germline V gene. The CDR3 here is CASSQNTGIGYGYTF. Here the CDR3 DNA reads TGCGCCAGCAGCCAGAATACAGGCATAGGCTATGGCTACACCTTC.

This clonotype was observed many times. The V and J genes are TRBV7-2 and TRBJ2-7, with D uncertain. V lost 5 bases and J 5 bases, leaving 16 bases between the germline ends. CDR1 and CDR2 (germline): SGHTA, FQGNSA. CDR3 size: 14 residues. The CDR3 bases are TGTGCCAGCAGCCTGGACGCCGGACCTAACGAGCAGTACTTC. It encodes CASSLDAGPNEQYF.

The chain couples TRBV6-1 to TRBJ1-5; D may be TRBD1 (5 bases). The CDR3 loop spans 14 amino acids. V lost 7 bases to trimming and J lost 8 bases, with 18 bases between them. Germline CDR1 is MNHNS and CDR2 is SASEGT. CDR3 in amino acids: CASNGGHGVEPQHF. The DNA for the CDR3 is TGTGCCAGCAACGGGGGTCATGGGGTTGAGCCCCAGCATTTT.

This clonotype came up many times. The rearrangement joins TRBV12-3 or TRBV12-4 to TRBJ1-1, with D hard to call. The CDR3 runs to 13 residues. V lost 5 bases, J lost 0 bases, and 7 bases lay in between. CDR3 coding DNA: TGTGCCAGCAGTCTACAGATGAACACTGAAGCTTTCTTT. This codes for CASSLQMNTEAFF.

This clonotype showed up many times. The chain is built from TRBV7-2 and TRBJ1-1; D gene ambiguous. The length of the CDR3 is 15 residues. Trimming took off 5 bases at V and 1 base at J, with 14 bases between the two ends. CDR1 and CDR2 (germline): SGHTA, FQGNSA. The DNA for the CDR3 is TGTGCCAGCAGCGACAACCGATCAGGGAACACTGAAGCTTTCTTT. It is translated as CASSDNRSGNTEAFF.

The sample holds one count of this clonotype. The chain has TRBV20-1 and TRBJ2-2; D could derive from TRBD1 or TRBD2 (6 bases each). This CDR3 spans 15 amino acids. Germline V lookup: CDR1 DFQATT, CDR2 SNEGSKA (reference sequence). V dropped 5 bases and J dropped 7 bases, with 20 bases sitting between them. This CDR3 reads CSAVGGARQGGELFF. The DNA for the CDR3 is TGCAGTGCTGTGGGGGGCGCAAGGCAGGGCGGGGAGCTGTTTTTT.

As concerns this clonotype: No DNA is shown, since the ends of the CDR3 on it are uncertain; the CDR3 is the one TCRdb lists. V and J are TRBV28 and TRBJ2-5; the table's D call TRBD1 went unverified against the DNA. The germline V gene encodes CDR1 MDHEN and CDR2 SYDVKM. The CDR3 length equals 16 residues, ends included. Here the CDR3 reads CASSSSSAPGVETQYF.

Ten or more counts support this clonotype. The chain is built from TRBV28 and TRBJ1-2, with unresolved D. Germline CDR1 reads MDHEN; CDR2 reads SYDVKM. The V end lost 3 bases, the J end lost 4 bases, and 12 bases lay between the germline ends. The CDR3 is 14 residues long. Written as DNA, the CDR3 is TGTGCCAGCAGTTTTGCAGCCCCGTCCTATGGCTACACCTTC. Amino acids: CASSFAAPSYGYTF.

Remarks on this clonotype: A clone one base away is much larger, so this may be a read error. The rearrangement joins TRBV6-5 to TRBJ1-3; no definite D call. The CDR3 length is 14 residues. Germline V gives CDR1 MNHEY, CDR2 SVGAGI. This CDR3 reads CASSYGSSGNTTYF. Written as DNA, the CDR3 is TGTGCCAGCAGTTACGGGAGCTCTGGAAACACCACATATTTT.

At least ten counts were recorded for this clonotype. This sequence joins TRBV29-1 and TRBJ2-2; unclear D gene. Trimming shortened V by 0 bases and J by 4 bases, and 6 bases separated the two germline ends. This CDR3 comprises 13 residues. Looked up from germline, CDR1 is SQVTM and CDR2 is ANQGSEA. This CDR3 reads CSVEDSLTGELFF. In DNA, the CDR3 is TGCAGCGTTGAAGATTCGCTCACCGGGGAGCTGTTTTTT.